The next 5 T cell receptor beta chains were all read from a single sample in a study of blood T cell repertoires in COVID-19. Profiling relied on immunoSEQ multiplex PCR, and the TCRdb table lists in-frame clones only, not all of them. This table has 200,000 to 300,000 clones, about 90% appearing once. The sample comprised PBMCs or T cells enriched from blood (not recorded which). The receptors here all came from a woman aged 40 to 49 with acute COVID-19.

The table lists this clone with a count of one. V and J are TRBV4-1 and TRBJ1-2, with 7 bases lining up with TRBD1. V dropped 0 bases and J dropped 3; count of bases not matched to a gene: 7. The CDR3 contains 16 residues. Germline V lookup: CDR1 MGHRA, CDR2 YSYEKL. The CDR3 here is CASSQDRKGADYGYTF. CDR3 nucleotides: TGCGCCAGCAGCCAAGATCGGAAGGGGGCGGACTATGGCTACACCTTC.

This rearrangement joins TRBV12-3 or TRBV12-4 to TRBJ2-7, with D perhaps TRBD2 (6 bases). The CDR3 consists of 13 residues. The V and J ends lost 0 bases and 4 bases respectively, with 7 bases between them. The CDR3 coding sequence is TGTGCCAGCAGTTTAGCGGGACTTTACGAGCAGTACTTC. The encoded protein is CASSLAGLYEQYF.

The V call is TRBV7-9, the J call TRBJ2-1; TRBD2 agrees at 10 bases. CDR3 length equals 17 residues. The V segment lost 1 base and the J segment 4 bases; nucleotides outside the gene matches: 7. CDR1 SEHNR and CDR2 FQNEAQ come from the germline V gene (reference sequence). The CDR3 coding sequence is TGTGCCAGCAGCTTAGGCCGACTAGCGGGCTTTTACAATGAGCAGTTCTTC. It specifies CASSLGRLAGFYNEQFF.

This clone was picked up a small number of times. The chain joins TRBV6-1 to TRBJ2-7; no firm D call. Germline CDR1 MNHNS, CDR2 SASEGT. The V end was cut by 2 bases, the J end by 3 bases, with 11 bases between. This CDR3 comprises 14 residues. The CDR3 DNA reads TGTGCCAGCAGTGAAATCGGGTTACTCTACGAGCAGTACTTC. This gives the protein CASSEIGLLYEQYF.

The rearrangement uses TRBV6-4 and TRBJ1-2, with 10 bases identical to TRBD1. Germline CDR1 MRHNA, CDR2 SNTAGT. The CDR3 contains 15 residues. The V segment lost 6 bases and the J segment 3 bases; nucleotides outside the gene matches: 7. The chain's CDR3 is CASSGTGDVHYGYTF. The CDR3 DNA reads TGTGCCAGCAGCGGGACAGGGGATGTACACTATGGCTACACCTTC.